The 5 T cell receptor beta chains listed next were all sequenced from one sample in a study of blood T cells in healthy people across ages. Combining a sample-barcoded 5' primer with a J-beta primer mix, a second PCR ran for roughly 6 to 11 cycles. TCRdb itself ran the 5' RACE reads through MiXCR, one entry per CDR3 protein. Of approximately 1,000,000 distinct CDR3 sequences listed, less than 50% were seen once; the top ten hold approximately 17%. Material for sequencing was blood. These receptors all come from a woman in her fifties or sixties in good health.

This clonotype was counted between two and nine times. The chain combines TRBV15 with TRBJ2-5; perhaps TRBD2 as D (6 bases). Germline V gene sequence: CDR1 LNHNV, CDR2 YYDKDF (reference sequence). With 0 bases removed from V and 5 bases from J, the gap between germline ends came to 13 bases. The CDR3 extends over 15 amino acids. This CDR3 is CATSRDSGVRETQYF. The CDR3 nucleotides are TGTGCCACCAGCAGAGATTCGGGGGTTCGCGAGACCCAGTACTTC. Combining the CDR3 with reference TRBV15 and TRBJ2-5 gives the whole variable domain DAMVIQNPRYQVTQFGKPVTLSCSQTLNHNVMYWYQQKSSQAPKLLFHYYDKDFNNEADTPDNFQSRRPNTSFCFLDIRSPGLGDTAMYLCATSRDSGVRETQYFGPGTRLLVL.

This chain uses TRBV20-1 with TRBJ2-3; either TRBD1 or TRBD2 may supply D (5 bases each). Germline-derived CDR1 and CDR2 are DFQATT and SNEGSKA (reference sequence). The CDR3 contains 13 residues. V dropped 4 bases and J dropped 2 bases, with 10 bases sitting between them. The CDR3 nucleotides read TGCAGTGCTAATGGGGGACCCACAGATACGCAGTATTTT. Translated: CSANGGPTDTQYF.

CDR3 in amino acids: CASSLEVGRNEKLFF. In nucleotides, the CDR3 is TGTGCCAGCAGCTTAGAAGTAGGCAGAAATGAAAAACTGTTTTTT. V usage is TRBV11-2 and J usage is TRBJ1-4, with D uncertain. The CDR3 length is 15 residues. V shed 0 bases and J shed 5 bases, with 10 bases lying between them. Germline values: CDR1 SGHAT, CDR2 FQNNGV.

This chain connects TRBV6-2 or TRBV6-3 to TRBJ2-3; D may be TRBD2 (8 bases). This CDR3 has 16 residues. Germline-derived CDR1 and CDR2 are MNHEY and SVGEGT. Trimming removed 7 bases from V and 5 bases from J, with 22 bases in between. The chain's CDR3 is CASTRGSGRGVDTQYF. DNA for the CDR3: TGTGCCAGCACCAGGGGGAGCGGGAGAGGGGTAGATACGCAGTATTTT.

V is TRBV3-1 and J is TRBJ2-3; 11 nucleotides agree with TRBD2. The length of the CDR3 is 18 residues. Germline V CDR1 and CDR2: LGHDT, YNNKEL (reference sequence). V lost 1 base, J lost 5 bases, and 11 bases stayed unmatched. The CDR3 region has the DNA TGTGCCAGCAGCCAAGCAGAGGTAGCGGGAGGGGCGGAAGATACGCAGTATTTT. Encoded protein: CASSQAEVAGGAEDTQYF.